The 20 T cell receptor beta chains below all came from one sample that was sequenced in a study of blood T cells in healthy people across ages. A second roughly 6 to 11 cycle PCR used barcoded and J-beta primers. TCRdb recomputed calls from the 5' RACE reads with MiXCR, one row per CDR3 protein. The sample carries about 670,000 distinct CDR3 sequences, roughly half recorded once. Sequencing was performed on blood. Source of these receptors: a woman of 80 years or more in good health.

This clonotype was seen at least ten times. The chain has TRBV29-1 and TRBJ2-3; TRBD2 matches 7 bases. The CDR3 has 13 amino acids. Germline V gene sequence: CDR1 SQVTM, CDR2 ANQGSEA. The V segment lost 6 bases and the J segment 2 bases; nucleotides outside the gene matches: 5. The CDR3 nucleotides read TGCAGCGTCCGGGACTACCTCACAGATACGCAGTATTTT. Translated, it gives CSVRDYLTDTQYF.

This clonotype was picked up one time. The chain uses TRBV27 and TRBJ2-5; D may be TRBD1 (5 bases). Germline V CDR1 and CDR2: MNHEY, SMNVEV (reference sequence). Trimming removed 2 bases from V and 2 bases from J, with 21 bases in between. This CDR3 spans 18 amino acids. The CDR3 DNA sequence: TGTGCCAGCAGTTTACGGTATGGGTTTTTGACAGCGCAAGAGACCCAGTACTTC. The encoded protein is CASSLRYGFLTAQETQYF.

This clonotype came up a few times. The chain couples TRBV18 to TRBJ1-1; D is uncertain. The germline V and J ends were trimmed by 1 base and 1 base, with 7 bases remaining between them. Germline V gene sequence: CDR1 KGHSH, CDR2 LQKENI. This CDR3 has 14 residues. The CDR3 DNA reads as TGTGCCAGCTCACCACGAAGGTCGAACACTGAAGCTTTCTTT. It is translated as CASSPRRSNTEAFF. The whole variable domain, filled in from reference TRBV18 and TRBJ1-1, reads NAGVMQNPRHLVRRRGQEARLRCSPMKGHSHVYWYRQLPEEGLKFMVYLQKENIIDESGMPKERFSAEFPKEGPSILRIQQVVRGDSAAYFCASSPRRSNTEAFFGQGTRLTVV.

The sample holds a few counts of this clonotype. This chain links TRBV20-1 with TRBJ2-2, with D perhaps assigned TRBD1 or TRBD2 (7 bases each). The CDR3 has 14 residues. CDR1 and CDR2 from the germline V gene are DFQATT and SNEGSKA (reference sequence). The V end was cut by 6 bases, the J end by 4 bases, with 15 bases between. CDR3 sequence (DNA): TGCAGTGCGACTCAGGGGGGGGGCACCGGGGAGCTGTTTTTT. Translation: CSATQGGGTGELFF.

This clonotype occurred many times. The chain has TRBV12-3 or TRBV12-4 and TRBJ2-7, with 10 positions matching TRBD1. CDR3 length equals 15 residues. With 8 bases clipped from V and 2 bases from J, the junction kept 9 bases outside the gene matches. For the CDR3, the DNA is TGTGCCAGCGGAGCGGGACAGGGGATAACCTACGAGCAGTACTTC. Residues: CASGAGQGITYEQYF.

This clonotype was observed at least ten times. The chain uses TRBV25-1 and TRBJ1-2; possibly TRBD1 for D (6 bases). V was cut by 2 bases and J by 8 bases, with 15 bases left in between. This CDR3 spans 14 amino acids. Per germline, CDR1 MGHDK and CDR2 SYGVNS. In nucleotides, the CDR3 is TGTGCCAGCAGTGAAGAAATGGGGGCGCGGGGCTACACCTTC. This encodes CASSEEMGARGYTF.

The V call is TRBV25-1, the J call TRBJ2-4; no clear D gene. The end of the DNA is better explained by TRBJ2-5, so the J call may be wrong. In germline, CDR1 is MGHDK, CDR2 SYGVNS. This CDR3 region has 13 residues. The CDR3 DNA reads as TGTGCCAGCAGAGGCGGCGCTAAAGAGACCCAGTACTTC. Amino acid sequence: CASRGGAKETQYF.

The chain combines TRBV9 with TRBJ2-1, with 8 bases matching TRBD2. J was trimmed by 0 bases and V by 2 bases; bases with no gene match: 10. The CDR3 extends over 18 amino acids. Germline CDR1 SGDLS, CDR2 YYNGEE. The CDR3 loop reads CASSVGSGGISSYNEQFF. For the CDR3, the DNA is TGTGCCAGCAGCGTTGGGAGCGGGGGTATTAGCTCCTACAATGAGCAGTTCTTC.

The rearrangement uses TRBV9 and TRBJ2-4; no definite D call. The J call is uncertain, as TRBJ2-7 better fits the DNA end. The CDR3 extends over 14 amino acids. In germline, CDR1 is SGDLS, CDR2 YYNGEE. CDR3 sequence reads: CASSVDASAYEQYF. The CDR3 nucleotides read TGTGCCAGCAGCGTAGACGCCTCCGCCTACGAGCAGTACTTC.

The DNA for the CDR3 is TGCGCCAGCAGCCACGCACAGCGGGATATTCACGAGCAGTACTTC. Its translation is CASSHAQRDIHEQYF. J is TRBJ2-4 and V is TRBV5-1; 7 bases are shared with TRBD2. The DNA end lines up better with TRBJ2-7; the J call may be wrong. The CDR3 consists of 15 residues. Germline CDR1 reads SGHRS; CDR2 reads YFSETQ.

The rearrangement joins TRBV20-1 to TRBJ2-1, with 8 bases lining up with TRBD2. Germline V lookup: CDR1 DFQATT, CDR2 SNEGSKA (reference sequence). Trimming cost V 6 bases and J 0 bases; bases outside gene matches: 1. CDR3 length equals 13 residues. The chain's CDR3 is CSAGGASYNEQFF. CDR3 DNA sequence: TGCAGTGCCGGGGGGGCCTCCTACAATGAGCAGTTCTTC.

This chain connects TRBV6-5 to TRBJ2-7; D may be TRBD1 or TRBD2 (5 bases each). V lost 7 bases and J 3 bases, leaving 13 bases between the germline ends. The germline gives CDR1 MNHEY, CDR2 SVGAGI. This CDR3 spans 13 amino acids. CDR3: CASTRDGGYEQYF. The CDR3 DNA is TGTGCCAGCACCCGGGACGGAGGCTACGAGCAGTACTTC.

With regard to this clonotype: Given a much more abundant clone one base away, this may be a read error. The chain joins TRBV19 to TRBJ2-5; possibly TRBD1 or TRBD2 for D (5 bases each). The CDR3 consists of 13 residues. CDR1 and CDR2 (germline): LNHDA, SQIVND (reference sequence). The CDR3 DNA reads as TGTGTCAGCGCCGGGACGTCAGCCCAGGAGCAGTACTTC. Its translation: CVSAGTSAQEQYF.

The gene calls are TRBV6-5 and TRBJ2-1; 9 bases match TRBD2. The ends lost 6 bases at V and 12 bases at J; junction bases unmatched: 9. From germline, CDR1 is MNHEY and CDR2 SVGAGI. The CDR3 is 13 amino acids. CDR3 loop: CASSPGLAGRQFF. DNA for the CDR3: TGTGCCAGCAGCCCAGGTCTAGCGGGAAGGCAGTTCTTC.

This clonotype has only a few counts. This may stem from a read error, because a much larger clone lies one nucleotide away. The rearrangement uses TRBV7-9 and TRBJ1-4; 7 bases map to TRBD1. This CDR3 has 15 amino acids. Germline CDR1 SEHNR, CDR2 FQNEAQ (reference sequence). Here the CDR3 DNA reads TGTGCCTGCAGCTCTCCGACAGGGCCTAATGAAAAACTGTTTTTT. It yields the protein CACSSPTGPNEKLFF.

This chain links TRBV7-9 with TRBJ2-7; maybe TRBD2 (6 bases). The CDR3 is 16 residues long. V shed 4 bases and J shed 3 bases, with 19 bases lying between them. In germline, CDR1 is SEHNR, CDR2 FQNEAQ (reference sequence). The CDR3, as DNA: TGTGCCAGCAGCTCCTCCCTCGGGAGTTTCCACTACGAGCAGTACTTC. It specifies CASSSSLGSFHYEQYF.

About this clonotype: This may stem from a read error, because a much larger clone lies one nucleotide away. The chain couples TRBV14 to TRBJ2-5; 9 bases fit TRBD2. Germline values: CDR1 SGHDN, CDR2 FVKESK. CDR3 length equals 18 residues. The V gene end was trimmed by 4 bases and the J gene end by 11 bases; junction bases not matched to a gene: 23. The CDR3: CASSRWLASGIFHNEQYF. CDR3 sequence (DNA): TGTGCCAGCAGCCGGTGGTTGGCTAGCGGGATTTTCCACAATGAGCAGTACTTC.

This clonotype occurred many times. The chain combines TRBV3-1 with TRBJ2-3; D is undetermined. Germline assignment: CDR1 LGHDT and CDR2 YNNKEL (reference sequence). V was clipped by 0 bases and J by 6 bases, with 7 bases between them. The length of the CDR3 is 13 residues. This CDR3 is CASSQELTDTQYF. In nucleotides, the CDR3 is TGTGCCAGCAGCCAAGAGCTAACGGATACGCAGTATTTT.

This clonotype was observed once. A read error is possible here, since a much larger clone lies one base away. The chain couples TRBV4-2 to TRBJ1-1; no definite D call. The germline CDR1 and CDR2 sequences are LGHNA and YNFKEQ. The CDR3 is made up of 12 amino acids. CDR3 DNA: TGTGCCGGCAGCCAAGATCAGGAGCAAGCTTTCTTT. This sequence encodes CAGSQDQEQAFF.

Of note for this clonotype: This may stem from a read error, because a much larger clone lies one nucleotide away. The V and J genes are TRBV12-3 or TRBV12-4 and TRBJ1-2; unclear D gene. This CDR3 comprises 13 residues. The CDR3 region has the DNA TGTGCCAGCAGTCCCAGATCAGGCTATGGCCACACCTTC. Translation: CASSPRSGYGHTF.